This T cell receptor beta chain was recovered during a study of shared clonotypes between healthy human individuals. Germline CDR1 is SEHNR and CDR2 is FQNEAQ (reference sequence). The CDR3 runs 14 residues. Trimming stripped 2 bases from V and 3 bases from J, with 7 bases between. Each subset's genomic DNA was shared equally among a number of immunoSEQ plates. Method: immunoSEQ multiplex PCR; TCRdb's copy keeps in-frame clones and lacks some. The sample lists hundreds of thousands of clones, over 65% occurring once. The sequence was obtained from a woman in her thirties or forties in good health. Some clones in this sample may be carry-over from other donors' samples. This chain links TRBV7-9 with TRBJ2-2; the D is unclear. Sequenced: PBMCs. The CDR3 region has the DNA TGTGCCAGCAGCTTAATTGGGCACACCGGGGAGCTGTTTTTT. Protein sequence: CASSLIGHTGELFF.